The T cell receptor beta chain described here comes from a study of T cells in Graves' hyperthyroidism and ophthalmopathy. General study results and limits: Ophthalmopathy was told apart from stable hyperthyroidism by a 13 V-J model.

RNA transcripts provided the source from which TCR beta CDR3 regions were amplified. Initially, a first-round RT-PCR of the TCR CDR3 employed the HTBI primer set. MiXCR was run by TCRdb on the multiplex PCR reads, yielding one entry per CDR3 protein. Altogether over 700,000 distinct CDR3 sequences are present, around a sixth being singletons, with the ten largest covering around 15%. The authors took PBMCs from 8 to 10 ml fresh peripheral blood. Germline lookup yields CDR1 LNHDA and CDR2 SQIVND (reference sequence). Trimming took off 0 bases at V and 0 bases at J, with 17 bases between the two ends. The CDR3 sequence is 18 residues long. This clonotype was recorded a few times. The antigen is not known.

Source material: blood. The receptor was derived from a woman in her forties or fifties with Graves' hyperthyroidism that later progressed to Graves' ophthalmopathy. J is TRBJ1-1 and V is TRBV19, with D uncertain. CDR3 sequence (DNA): TGTGCCAGTAGTATAGATCAAGGGATCGGCTTCATGAACACTGAAGCTTTCTTT. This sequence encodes CASSIDQGIGFMNTEAFF.